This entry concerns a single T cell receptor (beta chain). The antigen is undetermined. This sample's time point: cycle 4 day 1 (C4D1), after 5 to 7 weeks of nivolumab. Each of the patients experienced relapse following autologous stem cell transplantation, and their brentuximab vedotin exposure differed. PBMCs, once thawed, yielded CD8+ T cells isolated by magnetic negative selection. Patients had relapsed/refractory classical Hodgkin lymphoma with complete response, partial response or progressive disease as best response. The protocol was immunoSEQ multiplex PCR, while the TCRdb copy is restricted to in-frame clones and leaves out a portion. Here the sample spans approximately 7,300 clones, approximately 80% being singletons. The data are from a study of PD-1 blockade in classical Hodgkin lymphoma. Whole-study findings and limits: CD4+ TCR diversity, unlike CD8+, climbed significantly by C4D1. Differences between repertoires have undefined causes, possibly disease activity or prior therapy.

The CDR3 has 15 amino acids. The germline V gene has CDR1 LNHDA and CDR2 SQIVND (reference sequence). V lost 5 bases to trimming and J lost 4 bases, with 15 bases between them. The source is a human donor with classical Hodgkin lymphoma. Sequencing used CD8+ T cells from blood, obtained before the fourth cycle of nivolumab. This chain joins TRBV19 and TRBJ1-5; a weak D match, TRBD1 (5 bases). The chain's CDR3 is CASSWNRGWNQPQHF. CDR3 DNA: TGTGCCAGTAGTTGGAATCGGGGGTGGAATCAGCCCCAGCATTTT. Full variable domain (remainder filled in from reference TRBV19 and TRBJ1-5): DGGITQSPKYLFRKEGQNVTLSCEQNLNHDAMYWYRQDPGQGLRLIYYSQIVNDFQKGDIAEGYSVSREKKESFPLTVTSAQKNPTAFYLCASSWNRGWNQPQHFGDGTRLSIL.